This T cell receptor (beta chain) was captured in a study of blood T cells in healthy people across ages. Study background: For every two T cells, template switching captured about one barcoded beta molecule.

Next came a second PCR, run for about 7 to 12 cycles, which used a sample-barcoded 5' primer along with a J-beta primer mix. Each sample provided no less than 2.5 million CDR3-containing paired-end reads. TCRdb used MiXCR to reprocess the 5' RACE reads, holding one entry per CDR3 protein. The repertoire holds fewer than 800,000 distinct CDR3 sequences, with about 25% as singletons. With respect to this clonotype: Its antigen is undetermined.

Study-level results: Higher diversity, along with more naive CD4+ cells, distinguished long-lived donors from aged donors.

The CDR3 spans 14 residues. Trimming removed 2 bases from V and 3 bases from J, with 10 bases in between. Germline lookup yields CDR1 MDHEN and CDR2 SYDVKM. In addition, the sample was reused for a study of T cells of mothers and their children. That report notes: Samples were obtained from a few healthy Caucasian mothers and their six children.

The sample was blood. The gene calls are TRBV28 and TRBJ2-5; D may be TRBD1 (6 bases). This receptor was identified in a boy between 10 and 17 years old in good health. The CDR3 DNA reads TGTGCCAGCAGTTTACACGGACAGAAAGAGACCCAGTACTTC. Its translation is CASSLHGQKETQYF.